This T cell receptor beta chain is drawn from a study of Ad26.COV2.S vaccination and SARS-CoV-2 variants. Study-level information: The study gave Ad26.COV2.S intramuscularly, once or twice 56 days apart. Study observations and caveats: Whether participants received vaccine or placebo, their non-spike TCR breadth was similar.

Here immunoSEQ multiplex PCR was the method, and the copy in TCRdb shows in-frame clones only, minus some. The data contain fewer than 900,000 clones, around 92% of them seen just once; the ten biggest clones take up over 1.3%. Concerning this clone itself: The antigen is undetermined.

The sample's treatment: 15 to 20 received Ad26.COV2.S at low or high dose, single or two shots; about 5 received placebo; per-sample allocation not given. After the first vaccine or placebo injection, samples were drawn on day 63. This person who donated was an adult of 18-55 years in Boston. Wuhan-strain SARS-CoV-2 spike was expressed by the Ad26 vector that made up the vaccine. Sequenced material: peripheral blood, taken in a trial of Ad26.COV2.S vaccine versus placebo. The clonotype comes from a person aged 18-60 years who received the Ad26.COV2.S COVID-19 vaccine or a placebo.

This chain's CDR3 is CSVPGQGKNIQYF. The DNA of the CDR3 is TGCAGCGTCCCGGGACAGGGAAAAAACATTCAGTACTTC. The rearrangement links TRBV29-1 to TRBJ2-4; 9 nucleotides line up with TRBD1. The CDR3 is 13 amino acids. CDR1 is SQVTM and CDR2 is ANQGSEA in the germline V gene. V shed 6 bases and J 4 bases; nucleotides not matched to a gene: 4.